The T cell receptor (beta chain) described here comes from a study of T cells after yellow fever vaccination. Study-level background: Researchers used SMART-Seq v4 Ultra Low Input to prepare fractions that had low cell numbers. Study findings and constraints: Overlap between CD4 and CD8 compartments was detected for a small share of clonotypes. Detected again after the booster were most primary-vaccination clones, at about 96% CD4 and nearly 90% CD8.

5'RACE template switching generated TCR cDNA, adding a universal primer site and UMIs. MiXCR was run by TCRdb on the 5' RACE reads, yielding one entry per CDR3 protein. The table includes around 180,000 distinct CDR3 sequences, 6.2% detected once. This clonotype was seen repeatedly, ten times or more. The antigen is unknown. V lost 3 bases, J lost 5 bases, and 6 bases stayed unmatched. Germline CDR1 and CDR2: KGHDR and SFDVKD. CDR3 size: 16 residues. The chain combines TRBV24-1 with TRBJ2-5; 12 bases match TRBD1. The clonotype originates from a man between 18 and 35 years old who received the YFV17D yellow fever vaccine. Specimen: CD4+ T cells sorted from PBMCs, collected on the day of the first yellow fever vaccination. The CDR3 spells CATSDPGQGAMETQYF. The CDR3 DNA reads as TGTGCCACCAGTGATCCGGGACAGGGGGCAATGGAGACCCAGTACTTC.